The sequence of this T cell receptor (beta chain) was determined in a study of T cell responses to AZD1222 COVID-19 vaccine. With 9 bases removed from V and 7 bases from J, the gap between germline ends came to 18 bases. CDR3 length: 14 residues. CDR1 KGHDR and CDR2 SFDVKD come from the germline V gene. Repertoires were generated with immunoSEQ multiplex PCR, while TCRdb's copy carries only in-frame clones and drops some. The sample yields about 100,000 clones, 70% to 90% seen once. Points from the study as a whole: The donor group comprised mostly white British people and more females; the analysis possibly underestimated clonal diversity. Researchers took repertoire samples only after the peak T cell response had come.

Remarks on this clone: The target antigen is unknown.

The chain combines TRBV24-1 with TRBJ2-1; D perhaps matches TRBD2 (7 bases). Sequenced material: peripheral blood, taken on day 0 of AZD1222 vaccination. This clonotype originated in an adult in good health. CDR3: CATGGAFNPNEQFF. In DNA form, the CDR3 reads TGTGCCACCGGGGGGGCCTTCAACCCGAATGAGCAGTTCTTC.